The clone carrying this T cell receptor beta chain was recorded many times. Its antigen is not known. This entry comes from a study of identical twins. TCRdb re-analysed the 5' RACE reads in MiXCR, keeping a single row per CDR3 protein. Of roughly 570,000 distinct CDR3 sequences in the sample, nearly 10% are singletons; the top ten hold approximately 3.2%. General study findings and limits: Out-of-frame beta chain sequences displayed weaker excess sharing between twins. Twin sharing of out-of-frame TCR alpha was underestimated by models in monozygotic pairs.

CDR3 size: 11 residues. V gave up 7 bases and J gave up 8 bases, with 9 bases separating them. Germline CDR1 and CDR2: MRHNA and SNTAGT. This same sample was also part of a study on yellow fever vaccine responses in identical twins.

Input material: PBMCs. This chain links TRBV6-4 with TRBJ2-1; D remains unclear. The TCR was taken from a young woman in good health. CDR3 amino acids: CASMVGHEQFF. DNA for the CDR3: TGTGCCAGCATGGTTGGGCATGAGCAGTTCTTC.